This T cell receptor (beta chain) was sequenced for a study of regulatory T cells in long-lasting Graves disease. Whole-study context: The study counted Graves' disease as persistent given over 5 years of antithyroid drugs and positive TSH receptor antibodies.

The time point: persistent/refractory GD, antithyroid drugs over 5 years with positive TRAb. RNA isolated from PBMCs was used to make the TCR library. The CDR3 contains 16 residues. Germline V gene data show CDR1 as SGDLS and CDR2 as YYNGEE. The germline V and J ends were trimmed by 0 bases and 5 bases, with 14 bases remaining between them. This clonotype was counted a few times. The antigen remains unidentified. Overall study findings and caveats: Analysis covered peripheral blood alone, not thyroid tissue. The TCR repertoire of persistent Graves' patients was less diverse than that of newly diagnosed ones. TRBV28, TRBJ1-2 and TRBJ2-5 emerged as the favored segments in persistent disease.

According to the study, TCR beta libraries were built with iRepertoire HTBI primers and CDR3-region Arm-PCR. TCRdb analysed the multiplex PCR reads with MiXCR anew, one entry per CDR3 protein. Here the sample spans roughly 470,000 distinct CDR3 sequences, roughly 20% being singletons. This sequence joins TRBV9 and TRBJ2-2, with D perhaps TRBD2 (6 bases). This TCR came from a female donor with Graves disease. The specimen was peripheral blood mononuclear cells (PBMCs), collected when the disease was refractory, from a patient treated with antithyroid drugs. CDR3 bases: TGTGCCAGCAGCGTAGCTGGAGGGGCGAGTACCGGGGAGCTGTTTTTT. Amino acid sequence: CASSVAGGASTGELFF.